The 26 T cell receptor beta chains presented below share a single source sample, sequenced in a study of cytomegalovirus exposure and HLA in healthy donors. The PCR contained 60 Vbeta and 13 Jbeta primers. The method was immunoSEQ multiplex PCR; TCRdb's version includes in-frame clones alone and lacks a portion of them. The profile shows about 170,000 clones, more than 75% of them singletons. Sequencing was carried out using PBMCs. Receptors originate from a man aged 18 to 30 in good health and CMV-seropositive.

The chain combines TRBV6-5 with TRBJ2-7; 8 bases line up with TRBD1. The junction had 3 bases not matched to a gene; V was cut back by 2 bases and J by 3 bases. The germline V gene has CDR1 MNHEY and CDR2 SVGAGI. The CDR3 spans 14 residues. In DNA, the CDR3 is TGTGCCAGCAGTTACGGGACAGGCCGCTACGAGCAGTACTTC. Translating it yields CASSYGTGRYEQYF.

Here the CDR3 DNA reads TGTGCCAGCAGCTCTAGACAGGGAGGCACAGATACGCAGTATTTT. Translating it yields CASSSRQGGTDTQYF. The rearrangement joins TRBV7-9 to TRBJ2-3; 7 bases fit TRBD1. Losses at the gene ends were 4 bases for V and 1 base for J; bases not matched to a gene: 5. Germline CDR1 SEHNR, CDR2 FQNEAQ (reference sequence). This CDR3 region has 15 residues.

V usage is TRBV5-6 and J usage is TRBJ1-2, with D possibly being TRBD1 (5 bases). The V end was cut by 0 bases, the J end by 7 bases, with 25 bases between. The germline V gene encodes CDR1 SGHDT and CDR2 YYEEEE. The CDR3 totals 18 residues. CDR3 residues: CASSLAAGPMQSLSGYTF. Here the CDR3 DNA reads TGTGCCAGCAGCTTGGCAGCGGGACCAATGCAATCTCTATCTGGCTACACCTTC.

The rearrangement links TRBV7-3 to TRBJ2-1; tentatively, D is TRBD2 (7 bases). Trimming took 4 bases from V and 9 from J, leaving 28 bases between them. This CDR3 is 18 amino acids long. Germline V gives CDR1 SGHTA, CDR2 FQGTGA. The CDR3 reads CASSSRSSSLRGGFEQFF. The CDR3 bases are TGTGCCAGCAGCTCCAGAAGTTCGTCGCTGAGGGGGGGCTTTGAGCAGTTCTTC. Combining the CDR3 with reference TRBV7-3 and TRBJ2-1 gives the whole variable domain GAGVSQTPSNKVTEKGKYVELRCDPISGHTALYWYRQSLGQGPEFLIYFQGTGAADDSGLPNDRFFAVRPEGSVSTLKIQRTERGDSAVYLCASSSRSSSLRGGFEQFFGPGTRLTVL.

The V and J genes are TRBV9 and TRBJ2-1, with a weak D call TRBD2 (7 bases). The CDR3 is 15 amino acids. From germline, CDR1 is SGDLS and CDR2 YYNGEE. V dropped 0 bases and J dropped 6 bases, with 13 bases sitting between them. The CDR3 region has the DNA TGTGCCAGCAGCGTAGGGGGGCGGGGGTTCAATGAGCAGTTCTTC. Translated: CASSVGGRGFNEQFF.

This chain uses TRBV9 with TRBJ2-5, with a possible D match to TRBD1 (5 bases). The CDR3 contains 13 residues. Trimming pared 0 bases from V and 4 bases from J, leaving 7 bases between. Germline CDR1 reads SGDLS; CDR2 reads YYNGEE. CDR3 nucleotides: TGTGCCAGCAGCGTAGCCCAGGGAGAGACCCAGTACTTC. This codes for CASSVAQGETQYF.

The V gene is TRBV29-1, the J gene TRBJ2-1; 13 positions match TRBD2. Germline V lookup: CDR1 SQVTM, CDR2 ANQGSEA. The length of the CDR3 is 16 residues. Unmatched junction bases numbered 7, after V lost 4 bases and J lost 4 bases. The CDR3 DNA reads as TGCAGCGTTGCCACGACTAGCGGGGGGACTTACAATGAGCAGTTCTTC. Translation: CSVATTSGGTYNEQFF.

This rearrangement joins TRBV5-6 to TRBJ2-5; D is possibly TRBD2 (6 bases). Germline-derived CDR1 and CDR2 are SGHDT and YYEEEE. The CDR3 is made up of 15 amino acids. V lost 4 bases and J 1 base, leaving 14 bases between the germline ends. CDR3 sequence reads: CASSQGLGGQETQYF. The DNA of the CDR3 is TGTGCCAGCAGCCAGGGCCTCGGGGGCCAAGAGACCCAGTACTTC.

This sequence joins TRBV7-9 and TRBJ1-2, with TRBD1 matching over 12 bases. Germline V lookup: CDR1 SEHNR, CDR2 FQNEAQ (reference sequence). The ends lost 5 bases at V and 9 bases at J; junction bases unmatched: 10. The CDR3 covers 15 residues. The CDR3 protein is CASSPGQGATARYTF. In DNA form, the CDR3 reads TGTGCCAGCAGCCCGGGACAGGGGGCGACCGCTCGCTACACCTTC.

The chain combines TRBV30 with TRBJ2-3; 7 bases are a match to TRBD2. The V segment lost 0 bases and the J segment 6 bases; nucleotides outside the gene matches: 6. Germline assignment: CDR1 GTSNPN and CDR2 SVGIG (reference sequence). The CDR3 is 14 residues long. In DNA, the CDR3 is TGTGCCTGGAGTGTCTCGCGGGGGAGTGATACGCAGTATTTT. As protein: CAWSVSRGSDTQYF.

The chain recombines TRBV18 with TRBJ2-2; D is possibly TRBD2 (5 bases). The CDR3 loop spans 14 amino acids. Trimming cost V 3 bases and J 7 bases, with 12 bases left between them. The germline V gene encodes CDR1 KGHSH and CDR2 LQKENI. CDR3 in DNA: TGTGCCAGCTCACCCCTATGGGGAGTCGGGGAGCTGTTTTTT. Its translation: CASSPLWGVGELFF.

This clone was seen just once. The junction departs from the called germline gene at one end, perhaps through a read error. V usage is TRBV4-1 and J usage is TRBJ2-4; D might be TRBD2 (6 bases). The CDR3 totals 15 residues. Germline V gene sequence: CDR1 MGHRA, CDR2 YSYEKL. CDR3 sequence reads: CASSQDILAKNSQYF. In DNA, the CDR3 is TGCGCCAGCAGCCAAGATATACTAGCCAAAAACAGTCAGTACTTC.

J is TRBJ2-3 and V is TRBV15; tentatively, D is TRBD2 (6 bases). Germline CDR1 LNHNV, CDR2 YYDKDF (reference sequence). The CDR3 is 15 amino acids. V was clipped by 1 base and J by 0 bases, with 8 bases between them. In DNA, the CDR3 is TGTGCCACCAGCAGAGGTGGGGGGAGCACAGATACGCAGTATTTT. It translates to CATSRGGGSTDTQYF.

The chain recombines TRBV15 with TRBJ2-2; 13 bases are shared with TRBD2. Trimming removed 0 bases from V and 3 bases from J; junction bases left unmatched: 10. CDR1 LNHNV and CDR2 YYDKDF come from the germline V gene (reference sequence). This CDR3 is built from 20 residues. The CDR3 DNA reads as TGTGCCACCAGCAGAGATCGGACTAGCGGGGGCGTTGACGACACCGGGGAGCTGTTTTTT. It encodes CATSRDRTSGGVDDTGELFF.

Here the CDR3 DNA reads TGTGCCGGCAACCGACTGATTAATGAAAAACTGTTTTTT. Residues: CAGNRLINEKLFF. The chain has TRBV6-5 and TRBJ1-4; D not resolved. The germline V gene encodes CDR1 MNHEY and CDR2 SVGAGI. This CDR3 has 13 residues. V lost 11 bases to trimming and J lost 4 bases, with 14 bases between them.

The chain employs TRBV19 and TRBJ2-2, with 7 positions matching TRBD1. Per germline, CDR1 LNHDA and CDR2 SQIVND (reference sequence). With 5 bases clipped from V and 2 bases from J, the junction kept 5 bases outside the gene matches. The CDR3 extends over 15 amino acids. CDR3 bases: TGTGCCAGTAGTGTGGGACAGATAAACACCGGGGAGCTGTTTTTT. Its protein product is CASSVGQINTGELFF.

In regard to this clone: At one boundary the junction diverges from the germline segment, which might be a read error. V usage is TRBV7-9 and J usage is TRBJ1-1; D unclear. The germline CDR1 and CDR2 sequences are SEHNR and FQNEAQ (reference sequence). The CDR3 totals 14 residues. The CDR3 DNA reads TGTGCCGGCAGCTTTCTGGGAGGGTACACTGAAGCTTTCTTT. Its translation: CAGSFLGGYTEAFF.

The chain recombines TRBV4-1 with TRBJ2-1; D uncertain. Germline V gene sequence: CDR1 MGHRA, CDR2 YSYEKL. This CDR3 comprises 13 residues. V lost 1 base to trimming and J lost 4 bases, with 5 bases between them. The CDR3 region has the DNA TGCGCCAGCAGCCAAGTCAATTACAATGAGCAGTTCTTC. Encoded protein: CASSQVNYNEQFF.

The rearrangement joins TRBV29-1 to TRBJ1-2; no clear D. This CDR3 has 11 amino acids. CDR1 SQVTM and CDR2 ANQGSEA come from the germline V gene. Trimming shortened V by 6 bases and J by 4 bases, and 9 bases separated the two germline ends. The CDR3 spells CSVEPSYGYTF. CDR3 DNA sequence: TGCAGCGTAGAACCGTCCTATGGCTACACCTTC.

The rearrangement uses TRBV11-2 and TRBJ2-5; a possible D gene is TRBD2 (7 bases). The CDR3 is made up of 15 amino acids. The ends were cut back, 2 bases at V and 4 bases at J, with 14 bases in the middle. Germline CDR1 and CDR2: SGHAT and FQNNGV. This chain's CDR3 is CASSLMGGRGETQYF. The CDR3 coding sequence is TGTGCCAGCAGCTTAATGGGGGGGCGCGGAGAGACCCAGTACTTC.

CDR3 region: CASSSRQGADEQYF. The CDR3 nucleotides are TGTGCCAGCAGCTCGAGGCAGGGGGCGGACGAGCAGTACTTC. The chain employs TRBV7-9 and TRBJ2-7, with 8 bases identical to TRBD1. V shed 4 bases, J shed 5 bases, and the junction held 7 bases outside the gene matches. The CDR3 runs to 14 residues. Germline assignment: CDR1 SEHNR and CDR2 FQNEAQ (reference sequence). The full variable domain, rest sourced from reference TRBV7-9 and TRBJ2-7, is DTGVSQNPRHKITKRGQNVTFRCDPISEHNRLYWYRQTLGQGPEFLTYFQNEAQLEKSRLLSDRFSAERPKGSFSTLEIQRTEQGDSAMYLCASSSRQGADEQYFGPGTRLTVT.

The rearrangement joins TRBV10-3 to TRBJ1-6, with TRBD1 matching over 12 bases. Losses at the gene ends were 4 bases for V and 10 bases for J; bases not matched to a gene: 5. From germline, CDR1 is ENHRY and CDR2 SYGVKD. The CDR3 runs 15 residues. CDR3 protein: CAISGTGTGGSPLHF. CDR3 nucleotides: TGTGCCATCAGTGGGACCGGGACAGGGGGCTCACCCCTCCACTTT.

The CDR3 is CASSFGGTEAFF. The CDR3 nucleotides are TGTGCCAGCAGCTTCGGGGGCACTGAAGCTTTCTTT. The J gene is TRBJ1-1, the V gene TRBV5-4, with a weak D call TRBD1 (5 bases). Germline V lookup: CDR1 SGHNT, CDR2 YYREEE (reference sequence). The CDR3 runs 12 residues. Trimming left V 2 bases short and J 4 bases short, with 6 bases between.

The rearrangement links TRBV12-5 to TRBJ1-3; 7 bases agree with TRBD1. With 8 bases clipped from V and 7 bases from J, the junction kept 11 bases outside the gene matches. From germline, CDR1 is LGHNT and CDR2 FRNRAP. CDR3 length: 14 residues. The CDR3 sequence: CASRVGGGGNTIYF. The CDR3 bases are TGTGCTAGTCGGGTAGGAGGGGGCGGTAACACCATATATTTT.

The chain recombines TRBV6-1 with TRBJ2-3; 7 bases line up with TRBD2. Germline V gene data show CDR1 as MNHNS and CDR2 as SASEGT. Losses at the gene ends were 7 bases for V and 6 bases for J; bases not matched to a gene: 7. The CDR3 totals 13 residues. The CDR3 is CASTPGGSDTQYF. Written as DNA, the CDR3 is TGTGCCAGCACACCGGGGGGTAGCGATACGCAGTATTTT.

This rearrangement joins TRBV6-6 to TRBJ2-1, with no clear D. This CDR3 has 12 amino acids. The V and J ends lost 7 bases and 0 bases respectively, with 4 bases between them. Per germline, CDR1 MNHNY and CDR2 SVGAGI (reference sequence). CDR3 in DNA: TGTGCCAGCACCTCCTCCTACAATGAGCAGTTCTTC. It specifies CASTSSYNEQFF.